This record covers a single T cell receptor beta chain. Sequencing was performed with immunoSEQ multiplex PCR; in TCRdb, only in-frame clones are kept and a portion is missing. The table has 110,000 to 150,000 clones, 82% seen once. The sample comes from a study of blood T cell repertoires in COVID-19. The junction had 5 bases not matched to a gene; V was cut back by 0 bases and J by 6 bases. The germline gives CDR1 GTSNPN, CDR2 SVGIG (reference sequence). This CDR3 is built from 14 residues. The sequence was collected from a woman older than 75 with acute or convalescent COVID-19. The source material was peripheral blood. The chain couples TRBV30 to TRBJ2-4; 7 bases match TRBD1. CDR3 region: CAWSVLGGTNIQYF. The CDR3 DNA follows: TGTGCCTGGAGTGTACTAGGGGGCACAAACATTCAGTACTTC.